This TCR beta chain was sequenced for a study of cytomegalovirus exposure and HLA in healthy donors. In the study overall: The 120 validation repertoires and the roughly 680 first-cohort repertoires shared a platform, a later analysis reported.

Clones were read by immunoSEQ multiplex PCR, and TCRdb kept only the in-frame ones, dropping some. The sample yields 100,000 to 150,000 clones, approximately 87% seen once. Regarding the study as a whole: One later analysis, an examination of the roughly 130 validation repertoires, found that first-cohort TCR clusters tended to co-occur in them. Rarity characterized most TCR sequences, yet some public TCRs appeared in many donors.

The donors were in the approximately 120-subject validation cohort, distinct from the roughly 700-subject first cohort. With regard to this clone: The antigen is unknown. At one boundary the junction diverges from the germline segment, which might be a read error.

Germline V lookup: CDR1 KGHSH, CDR2 LQKENI. This CDR3 is 14 amino acids long. This receptor was obtained from a woman in her twenties or thirties in good health and CMV-seronegative. The chain joins TRBV18 to TRBJ2-7, with 7 bases fitting TRBD1. The sample taken for sequencing was PBMCs. The CDR3 protein is CASSPQGPTYEQYF. In nucleotides, the CDR3 is TGTGCCAGCTCTCCACAGGGGCCGACCTACGAGCAGTACTTC.